The 21 T cell receptor beta chains in this list originate from one sample, sequenced in a study of cytomegalovirus exposure and HLA in healthy donors. TCRdb's table, derived via immunoSEQ multiplex PCR, lists solely in-frame clones and lacks some. The sample lists tens of thousands of clones; roughly 90% were seen once. The sequenced material came from PBMCs. Source of these receptors: a woman aged 18 to 35 in good health and CMV-seronegative.

This sequence joins TRBV27 and TRBJ1-6; D call uncertain. CDR3 size: 14 residues. CDR1 is MNHEY, CDR2 SMNVEV, per germline (reference sequence). V was shortened by 2 bases and J by 4 bases, with 6 bases between the two germline ends. This CDR3 is CASSLSRYNSPLHF. CDR3 nucleotide sequence: TGTGCCAGCAGTTTAAGTCGGTATAATTCACCCCTCCACTTT.

V and J are TRBV25-1 and TRBJ1-4; D unclear. Trimming took 1 base from V and 5 from J, leaving 14 bases between them. Germline CDR1 is MGHDK and CDR2 is SYGVNS. CDR3 size: 16 residues. The CDR3 is CASSESEAYLNEKLFF. The CDR3 DNA is TGTGCCAGCAGTGAATCCGAAGCTTACCTCAATGAAAAACTGTTTTTT.

CDR3 coding DNA: TGTGCCAGCAGCGTAGCTGAGTTGCGGGGTGGAGGGGCCAACGTCCTGACTTTC. Translation: CASSVAELRGGGANVLTF. The chain combines TRBV9 with TRBJ2-6, with D possibly being TRBD2 (6 bases). The CDR3 runs to 18 residues. Per the germline V gene, CDR1 is SGDLS and CDR2 is YYNGEE. Trimming removed 0 bases at V and 4 bases at J, with 17 bases between.

This clone has just a few counts. The chain joins TRBV7-2 to TRBJ1-2; 10 bases align to TRBD1. CDR3 length: 15 amino acids. Germline V CDR1 and CDR2: SGHTA, FQGNSA. V gave up 5 bases and J gave up 6 bases; unmatched junction bases: 9. The CDR3 region has the DNA TGTGCCAGCAGCCATCCAAGGACAGGGGGGCATGGCTACACCTTC. As protein: CASSHPRTGGHGYTF.

For the CDR3, the DNA is TGTGCCAGCAGTTACTCATCAGCGGGAGGTTACGAGCAGTACTTC. Translating gives CASSYSSAGGYEQYF. The chain employs TRBV6-5 and TRBJ2-7, with 9 bases identical to TRBD2. CDR1 is MNHEY and CDR2 is SVGAGI in the germline V gene. This CDR3 is built from 15 residues. V lost 0 bases to trimming and J lost 4 bases; unmatched junction nucleotides: 4.

This clone was observed once. This chain joins TRBV2 and TRBJ2-2; 15 bases fit TRBD2. V was clipped by 5 bases and J by 7 bases; unmatched bases: 5. The germline V gene encodes CDR1 SNHLY and CDR2 FYNNEI. This CDR3 spans 16 amino acids. DNA for the CDR3: TGTGCCAGCAGTCGGACTAGCGGGAGGGCCGGCGGGGAGCTGTTTTTT. The encoded protein is CASSRTSGRAGGELFF. Together with reference TRBV2 and TRBJ2-2, the CDR3 gives the full variable domain: EPEVTQTPSHQVTQMGQEVILRCVPISNHLYFYWYRQILGQKVEFLVSFYNNEISEKSEIFDDQFSVERPDGSNFTLKIRSTKLEDSAMYFCASSRTSGRAGGELFFGEGSRLTVL.

Remarks on this clone: The germline gene is not matched at one end of the junction; a read error may be the cause. The gene calls are TRBV28 and TRBJ2-7; 10 bases align to TRBD2. The length of the CDR3 is 12 residues. Germline CDR1 is MDHEN and CDR2 is SYDVKM. CDR3 protein: CASSPTSGISNF. The CDR3 bases are TGTGCCAGCAGTCCCACTAGCGGGATTTCAAACTTC.

The CDR3 loop reads CASSLVPTGGFTEAFF. DNA for the CDR3: TGCGCCAGCAGCTTGGTGCCTACAGGGGGCTTCACTGAAGCTTTCTTT. V gene TRBV5-1 combines with J gene TRBJ1-1, with 9 bases lining up with TRBD1. The V and J ends lost 0 bases and 4 bases, in that order; junction bases with no gene match: 7. This CDR3 contains 16 residues. CDR1 and CDR2 (germline): SGHRS, YFSETQ.

This chain links TRBV28 with TRBJ2-7, with 8 positions matching TRBD1. CDR1 and CDR2 (germline): MDHEN, SYDVKM. The CDR3 consists of 14 residues. V shed 6 bases and J 6 bases; nucleotides not matched to a gene: 10. The CDR3 spells CASRTGTGLPEQYF. The CDR3 region has the DNA TGTGCCAGCAGGACCGGGACAGGTCTACCCGAGCAGTACTTC.

The chain couples TRBV7-2 to TRBJ2-5; 7 bases align to TRBD1. CDR1 SGHTA and CDR2 FQGNSA come from the germline V gene. The CDR3 sequence is 15 residues long. Trimming removed 5 bases from V and 5 bases from J; junction bases left unmatched: 11. The CDR3 coding sequence is TGTGCCAGCAGCGTCCGACAGGGAACCACCGAGACCCAGTACTTC. Amino acid sequence: CASSVRQGTTETQYF.

The chain recombines TRBV11-2 with TRBJ2-3, with D perhaps TRBD1 (6 bases). This CDR3 is built from 15 residues. CDR1 and CDR2 (germline): SGHAT, FQNNGV. Deletions cut 3 bases from V and 0 bases from J, with 10 bases between. The CDR3 sequence: CASSFWQGSTDTQYF. CDR3 nucleotide sequence: TGTGCCAGCAGCTTTTGGCAGGGGAGCACAGATACGCAGTATTTT.

V is TRBV19 and J is TRBJ1-6; 7 bases align to TRBD1. Germline trimming cut 5 bases from V and 5 bases from J; bases unmatched to any gene: 6. Looked up from germline, CDR1 is LNHDA and CDR2 is SQIVND (reference sequence). The CDR3 totals 15 residues. The CDR3 loop reads CASSSYDRDNSPLHF. The CDR3 DNA follows: TGTGCCAGTAGTTCTTACGACAGGGATAATTCACCCCTCCACTTT.

This chain links TRBV7-2 with TRBJ2-7; TRBD1 agrees at 9 bases. CDR1 SGHTA and CDR2 FQGNSA come from the germline V gene. The CDR3 contains 15 residues. V lost 3 bases, J lost 4 bases, and 7 bases stayed unmatched. In DNA form, the CDR3 reads TGTGCCAGCAGCTTGGCAGGGACAGGGACGTACGAGCAGTACTTC. It codes for CASSLAGTGTYEQYF.

This chain uses TRBV27 with TRBJ1-4; D may be TRBD1 (5 bases). Germline-derived CDR1 and CDR2 are MNHEY and SMNVEV (reference sequence). V lost 1 base and J 7 bases, leaving 13 bases between the germline ends. CDR3 size: 15 residues. CDR3: CASSLYLEGSEKLFF. Here the CDR3 DNA reads TGTGCCAGCAGTTTATACTTGGAGGGGTCTGAAAAACTGTTTTTT.

V usage is TRBV7-9 and J usage is TRBJ1-6, with 9 bases aligning to TRBD1. Losses at the gene ends were 4 bases for V and 7 bases for J; bases not matched to a gene: 2. The germline V gene has CDR1 SEHNR and CDR2 FQNEAQ (reference sequence). This CDR3 comprises 14 residues. CDR3 in DNA: TGTGCCAGCAGCTGGACAGGGGAAAATTCACCCCTCCACTTT. It translates to CASSWTGENSPLHF.

The chain recombines TRBV10-3 with TRBJ2-1; 15 bases line up with TRBD2. The CDR3 has 17 residues. V shed 6 bases, J shed 9 bases, and the junction held 12 bases outside the gene matches. CDR1 ENHRY and CDR2 SYGVKD come from the germline V gene. The CDR3 is CAISGAPGLAGGGEQFF. CDR3 sequence (DNA): TGTGCCATCAGCGGAGCCCCGGGACTAGCGGGGGGAGGTGAGCAGTTCTTC.

This chain links TRBV30 with TRBJ1-1; 9 nucleotides match TRBD1. The ends lost 4 bases at V and 10 bases at J; junction bases unmatched: 4. This CDR3 is built from 11 residues. Per germline, CDR1 GTSNPN and CDR2 SVGIG (reference sequence). The CDR3 region is CAWIPTGGAFF. The CDR3 coding sequence is TGTGCCTGGATCCCGACAGGGGGAGCTTTCTTT.

The chain combines TRBV6-1 with TRBJ2-2; tentative D call: TRBD2 (7 bases). The CDR3 is made up of 14 amino acids. The germline CDR1 and CDR2 sequences are MNHNS and SASEGT. V lost 1 base and J lost 6, with 9 bases in between. The DNA for the CDR3 is TGTGCCAGCAGTGAAGAGGGGGGGCCCGGGGAGCTGTTTTTT. Protein product: CASSEEGGPGELFF.

V usage is TRBV11-2 and J usage is TRBJ2-5; D unresolved. The CDR3 runs to 16 residues. Germline-derived CDR1 and CDR2 are SGHAT and FQNNGV. The V gene lost 0 bases and the J gene lost 7 bases, with 18 bases spanning the gap. In nucleotides, the CDR3 is TGTGCCAGCAGCTTAGATTCTATGGTGCAGGTGTCGACCCAGTACTTC. Protein product: CASSLDSMVQVSTQYF.

V usage is TRBV11-1 and J usage is TRBJ1-1; D is possibly TRBD1 (6 bases). The CDR3 extends over 15 amino acids. From germline, CDR1 is SGHAT and CDR2 FQDESV (reference sequence). Trimming left V 7 bases short and J 3 bases short, with 18 bases between. The CDR3 DNA sequence: TGTGCCAGCACTACAGGGTTATATACAGACACTGAAGCTTTCTTT. This sequence encodes CASTTGLYTDTEAFF.

The J gene is TRBJ2-1, the V gene TRBV18; D gene unclear. Germline values: CDR1 KGHSH, CDR2 LQKENI. The V end was cut by 1 base, the J end by 8 bases, with 6 bases between. This CDR3 spans 12 amino acids. The CDR3 loop is CASSPRQDEQFF. CDR3 coding DNA: TGTGCCAGCTCACCACGGCAGGATGAGCAGTTCTTC.